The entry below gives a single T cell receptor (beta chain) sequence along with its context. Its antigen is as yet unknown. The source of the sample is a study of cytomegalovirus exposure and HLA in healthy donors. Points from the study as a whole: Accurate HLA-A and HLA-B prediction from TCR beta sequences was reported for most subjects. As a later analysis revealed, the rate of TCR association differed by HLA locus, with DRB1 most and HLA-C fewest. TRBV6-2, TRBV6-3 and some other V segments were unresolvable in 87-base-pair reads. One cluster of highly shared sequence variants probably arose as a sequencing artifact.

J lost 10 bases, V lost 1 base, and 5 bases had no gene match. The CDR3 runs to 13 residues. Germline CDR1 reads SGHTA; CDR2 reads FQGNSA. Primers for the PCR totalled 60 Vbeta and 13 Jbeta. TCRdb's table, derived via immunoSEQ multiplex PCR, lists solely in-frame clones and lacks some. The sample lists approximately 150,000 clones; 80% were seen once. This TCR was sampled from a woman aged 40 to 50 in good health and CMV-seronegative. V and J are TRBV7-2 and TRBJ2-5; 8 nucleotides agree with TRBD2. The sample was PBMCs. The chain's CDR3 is CASSLESGGDQYF. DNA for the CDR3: TGTGCCAGCAGCTTAGAGTCGGGGGGGGACCAGTACTTC.